This T cell receptor (beta chain) emerged from a study of T cells expressing NK-cell markers. TCRdb re-called the 5' RACE reads and catalogs CDR3 proteins one per entry, DNA excluded. Its clone listing holds 140,000 to 150,000 distinct CDR3 sequences. This CDR3 region has 16 residues. Looked up from germline, CDR1 is DFQATT and CDR2 is SNEGSKA (reference sequence). This TCR was recovered from a man aged 18 to 35 in good health. V and J are TRBV20-1 and TRBJ2-3; TCRdb calls TRBD1, which cannot be checked without DNA. Sequenced material: blood T cells: a sorted CD56 or NKG2C T cell subset, CD4+ or CD8+ T cells, or bulk PBMC T cells (not recorded which). The chain's CDR3 is CSASQLGTPSEDTQYF.